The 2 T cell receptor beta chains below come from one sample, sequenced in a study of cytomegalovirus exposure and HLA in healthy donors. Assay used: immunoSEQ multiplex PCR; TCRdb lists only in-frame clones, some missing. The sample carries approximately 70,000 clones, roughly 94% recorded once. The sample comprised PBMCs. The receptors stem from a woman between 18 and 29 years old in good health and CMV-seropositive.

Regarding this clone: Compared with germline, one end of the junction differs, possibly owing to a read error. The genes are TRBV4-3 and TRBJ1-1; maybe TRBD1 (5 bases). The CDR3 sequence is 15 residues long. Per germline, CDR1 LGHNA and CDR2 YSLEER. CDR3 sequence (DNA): TGCGCCAGCAACCAAGGTCGGGGGGTTAGCACTGAAGCTTTCTTT. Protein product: CASNQGRGVSTEAFF.

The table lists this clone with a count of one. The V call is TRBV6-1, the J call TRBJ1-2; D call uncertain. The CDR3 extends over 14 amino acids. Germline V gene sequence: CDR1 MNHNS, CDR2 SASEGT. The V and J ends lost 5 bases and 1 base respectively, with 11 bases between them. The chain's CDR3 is CASSNNINNYGYTF. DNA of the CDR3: TGTGCCAGCAGTAATAACATTAATAACTATGGCTACACCTTC.